Shown below are 3 T cell receptor beta chains from a single sample sequenced in a study of blood T cell repertoires in COVID-19. Sequencing was performed with immunoSEQ multiplex PCR; in TCRdb, only in-frame clones are kept and a portion is missing. The sample carries around 130,000 clones, approximately 86% recorded once. The source material was peripheral blood. These TCRs come from a woman between 50 and 59 years old who had recovered from COVID-19.

The V and J genes are TRBV7-9 and TRBJ1-1, with D uncertain. CDR3 size: 13 residues. Trimming left V 4 bases short and J 5 bases short, with 11 bases between. Germline-derived CDR1 and CDR2 are SEHNR and FQNEAQ (reference sequence). CDR3: CASSYQRLTEAFF. The CDR3 DNA follows: TGTGCCAGCAGCTACCAAAGACTGACTGAAGCTTTCTTT.

The chain links TRBV2 to TRBJ2-1; 7 bases are a match to TRBD1. The germline CDR1 and CDR2 sequences are SNHLY and FYNNEI. The V and J ends lost 6 bases and 2 bases, in that order; junction bases with no gene match: 7. The CDR3 is 15 residues long. The CDR3: CASSLDRPTYNEQFF. In DNA form, the CDR3 reads TGTGCCAGCAGCCTGGACAGGCCTACCTACAATGAGCAGTTCTTC.

This chain joins TRBV5-1 and TRBJ2-2, with D unresolved. This CDR3 spans 13 amino acids. In germline, CDR1 is SGHRS, CDR2 YFSETQ. The V gene lost 1 base and the J gene lost 6 bases, with 7 bases spanning the gap. This chain's CDR3 is CASSLPVPGELFF. CDR3 nucleotide sequence: TGCGCCAGCAGCTTGCCTGTTCCCGGGGAGCTGTTTTTT. The full variable domain, with the rest looked up from reference TRBV5-1 and TRBJ2-2, is KAGVTQTPRYLIKTRGQQVTLSCSPISGHRSVSWYQQTPGQGLQFLFEYFSETQRNKGNFPGRFSGRQFSNSRSEMNVSTLELGDSALYLCASSLPVPGELFFGEGSRLTVL.